This T cell receptor (beta chain) was sequenced for a study of CD8 T cells in ankylosing spondylitis. General study results and limits: A TCR beta motif of fewer than ten highly homologous variants seemed to mark ankylosing spondylitis blood.

About this clonotype: No antigen is known for it.

TCRdb used MiXCR to reprocess the 5' RACE reads, holding one entry per CDR3 protein. The data hold over 450,000 distinct CDR3 sequences, with about 12% observed a single time. The CDR3 loop spans 14 amino acids. V was trimmed by 3 bases and J by 5 bases, leaving 13 bases between them. Germline lookup yields CDR1 MNHEY and CDR2 SMNVEV (reference sequence). The V and J genes are TRBV27 and TRBJ2-5, with TRBD2 as a possible D gene (5 bases). The sample taken for sequencing was blood, either unsorted or a sorted T cell fraction (not recorded which). The TCR comes from a male donor with ankylosing spondylitis. CDR3 nucleotides: TGTGCCAGCAGTTTTTTTCTAGCCTCGGAGACCCAGTACTTC. It is translated as CASSFFLASETQYF.